This TCR beta chain was captured in a study of T cells in Graves' hyperthyroidism and ophthalmopathy. On the study more broadly: Peripheral blood was collected at initial diagnosis, before any treatment.

RNA transcripts were the template for amplifying TCR beta CDR3 regions. RT-PCR in the first round (using the HTBI primer set) targeted the TCR CDR3. TCRdb recomputed calls from the multiplex PCR reads with MiXCR, one row per CDR3 protein. This table holds 300,000 to 500,000 distinct CDR3 sequences, 14% to 15% found once. This clonotype has just a few counts. Any patient presenting with uncontrolled infection, other autoimmune disease, pregnancy or lactation was left out. On the basis of clinical symptoms, serum thyroxine and TRAb, thyroid ultrasound and orbital computed tomography, diagnoses were made. From germline, CDR1 is WNHNN and CDR2 SYGVQD (reference sequence). V was pared by 0 bases and J by 7 bases, with 19 bases between. The CDR3 extends over 17 amino acids.

The source material was blood. The chain recombines TRBV10-1 with TRBJ2-1; the D is unclear. This sequence originates from a woman aged 25-40 years with Graves' hyperthyroidism. For the CDR3, the DNA is TGCGCCAGCAGTGAGTCTAGTGGGTTGGCCTCGTCTAATGAGCAGTTCTTC. The encoded protein is CASSESSGLASSNEQFF.